This T cell receptor beta chain was observed in a study of control samples from healthy donors and cancer patients. Only in-frame clones appear in the TCRdb table, and some are missing; sequencing was by immunoSEQ multiplex PCR. Here the sample spans about 100,000 clones, less than 90% being singletons. Trimming removed 3 bases from V and 9 bases from J; junction bases left unmatched: 9. The CDR3 totals 15 residues. Germline V gene lookup returns CDR1 LNHDA and CDR2 SQIVND (reference sequence). The receptor was derived from a woman aged 50 to 65 in good health. Sequenced material: blood. The gene calls are TRBV19 and TRBJ1-2; 11 bases are a match to TRBD1. CDR3 loop: CASSMGRTGGVSYTF. DNA of the CDR3: TGTGCCAGTAGTATGGGCCGGACAGGGGGCGTGAGCTACACCTTC.